These 25 T cell receptor beta chains were all obtained from the same sample, sequenced in a study of long-term antiretroviral therapy in people with HIV. Survey-level immunoSEQ v3.0 assays were run. Sequencing used immunoSEQ multiplex PCR; TCRdb keeps in-frame clones, though not all of them. The sample carries some 23,000 clones, almost 90% recorded once. This specimen consisted of unsorted PBMCs, obtained about 4.5 years after starting antiretroviral therapy. All receptors come from a man aged 25-40 years with HIV.

V usage is TRBV9 and J usage is TRBJ1-2; 7 nucleotides match TRBD1. The germline CDR1 and CDR2 sequences are SGDLS and YYNGEE. V was pared by 5 bases and J by 1 base, with 5 bases of the junction left unmatched. The CDR3 length is 14 residues. Here the CDR3 reads CASSRQGFNYGYTF. The CDR3 nucleotides read TGTGCCAGCAGTAGACAGGGTTTTAACTATGGCTACACCTTC.

The chain combines TRBV4-1 with TRBJ1-2; 7 bases are shared with TRBD1. The CDR3 extends over 13 amino acids. J was trimmed by 7 bases and V by 1 base; bases with no gene match: 3. Germline V gene lookup returns CDR1 MGHRA and CDR2 YSYEKL. In nucleotides, the CDR3 is TGCGCCAGCAGCCAAGTTAGACAGGGTGGCTACACCTTC. Encoded protein: CASSQVRQGGYTF.

This rearrangement joins TRBV6-1 to TRBJ2-7; D uncertain. The CDR3 spans 11 residues. From germline, CDR1 is MNHNS and CDR2 SASEGT. V lost 5 bases and J lost 7, with 9 bases in between. The CDR3 nucleotides read TGTGCCAGCAGTCAAACGTGGGAGCAGTACTTC. It translates to CASSQTWEQYF.

The table lists this clone with a few counts. The rearrangement joins TRBV11-2 to TRBJ2-7, with a possible D match to TRBD2 (5 bases). The CDR3 is 16 residues long. The V end was cut by 1 base, the J end by 4 bases, with 17 bases between. CDR1 SGHAT and CDR2 FQNNGV come from the germline V gene. The CDR3 DNA sequence: TGTGCCAGCAGCTTAGCCCCGCTCGGCGGGTTGTACGAGCAGTACTTC. Encoded protein: CASSLAPLGGLYEQYF.

The chain joins TRBV9 to TRBJ1-5; D remains unclear. In germline, CDR1 is SGDLS, CDR2 YYNGEE. The V and J ends lost 0 bases and 1 base respectively, with 5 bases between them. The CDR3 extends over 14 amino acids. The CDR3 region has the DNA TGTGCCAGCAGCGTAGGTTCGAGCAATCAGCCCCAGCATTTT. Protein product: CASSVGSSNQPQHF.

This chain's CDR3 is CASSYYEGGGEQFF. CDR3 bases: TGTGCCAGCAGTTACTACGAGGGGGGTGGTGAGCAGTTCTTC. The chain joins TRBV6-6 to TRBJ2-1; D tentatively reads TRBD1 or TRBD2 (6 bases each). Germline V CDR1 and CDR2: MNHNY, SVGAGI (reference sequence). This CDR3 has 14 amino acids. The V end lost 1 base, the J end lost 9 bases, and 13 bases lay between the germline ends.

The chain employs TRBV9 and TRBJ2-7; 9 nucleotides match TRBD2. V lost 0 bases, J lost 6 bases, and 7 bases stayed unmatched. This CDR3 has 15 amino acids. Per the germline V gene, CDR1 is SGDLS and CDR2 is YYNGEE. The CDR3 spells CASSVGEAGGFEQYF. The CDR3 nucleotides are TGTGCCAGCAGCGTAGGTGAAGCGGGAGGTTTCGAGCAGTACTTC.

In this sample, this clone turned up a few times. The chain has TRBV19 and TRBJ1-1; no firm D call. V dropped 3 bases and J dropped 2 bases, with 10 bases sitting between them. Germline V gene sequence: CDR1 LNHDA, CDR2 SQIVND (reference sequence). The CDR3 runs to 14 residues. The CDR3 DNA sequence: TGTGCCAGTAGTATCGGGTTCGGAAACACTGAAGCTTTCTTT. Translating it yields CASSIGFGNTEAFF.

In nucleotides, the CDR3 is TGTGCCAGCAGCTCCCCTCAGGGGGCCGAGCAGTACTTC. Its translation: CASSSPQGAEQYF. This sequence joins TRBV7-9 and TRBJ2-7, with 8 bases lining up with TRBD1. Trimming at V came to 4 bases and at J to 6 bases, leaving 5 bases not matched to a gene. Looked up from germline, CDR1 is SEHNR and CDR2 is FQNEAQ (reference sequence). CDR3 size: 13 residues.

This clone appeared a few times. The chain combines TRBV4-2 with TRBJ2-5; D remains ambiguous. In germline, CDR1 is LGHNA, CDR2 YNFKEQ. The CDR3 loop spans 14 amino acids. Trimming stripped 0 bases from V and 3 bases from J, with 8 bases between. The DNA of the CDR3 is TGTGCCAGCAGCCAAGAGGGGAAGGAAGAGACCCAGTACTTC. Translating gives CASSQEGKEETQYF.

The chain uses TRBV29-1 and TRBJ2-3; weak D call: TRBD2 (5 bases). In germline, CDR1 is SQVTM, CDR2 ANQGSEA. The V end lost 6 bases, the J end lost 2 bases, and 15 bases lay between the germline ends. This CDR3 has 14 amino acids. This CDR3 reads CSVKVRGNTDTQYF. CDR3 nucleotides: TGCAGCGTCAAAGTCCGGGGAAACACAGATACGCAGTATTTT.

The rearrangement links TRBV11-2 to TRBJ2-1; possibly TRBD1 or TRBD2 for D (5 bases each). This CDR3 spans 14 amino acids. Trimming removed 3 bases from V and 0 bases from J, with 6 bases in between. Germline V gene lookup returns CDR1 SGHAT and CDR2 FQNNGV. The CDR3 DNA sequence: TGTGCCAGCAGCTTGAGGGGCTCCTACAATGAGCAGTTCTTC. Amino acids: CASSLRGSYNEQFF. The full variable domain, in which reference TRBV11-2 and TRBJ2-1 provide the parts outside the CDR3, is EAGVAQSPRYKIIEKRQSVAFWCNPISGHATLYWYQQILGQGPKLLIQFQNNGVVDDSQLPKDRFSAERLKGVDSTLKIQPAKLEDSAVYLCASSLRGSYNEQFFGPGTRLTVL.

This chain joins TRBV7-8 and TRBJ1-1; no firm D call. Germline lookup yields CDR1 SGHVS and CDR2 FQNEAQ. CDR3 size: 12 residues. Trimming took 3 bases from V and 6 from J, leaving 8 bases between them. CDR3 amino acids: CASSLGYPEAFF. As DNA, the CDR3 is TGTGCCAGCAGCTTGGGGTACCCTGAAGCTTTCTTT.

The V gene is TRBV9, the J gene TRBJ2-5; 7 bases line up with TRBD2. CDR1 is SGDLS and CDR2 is YYNGEE in the germline V gene. V was clipped by 1 base and J by 5 bases; unmatched bases: 5. The CDR3 totals 14 residues. The CDR3: CASSVYGGGETQYF. DNA of the CDR3: TGTGCCAGCAGCGTATACGGGGGAGGGGAGACCCAGTACTTC.

This clone appeared a single time. The chain recombines TRBV19 with TRBJ2-1; 8 bases are a match to TRBD2. Germline V lookup: CDR1 LNHDA, CDR2 SQIVND (reference sequence). The ends lost 1 base at V and 8 bases at J; junction bases unmatched: 4. This CDR3 spans 14 amino acids. As DNA, the CDR3 is TGTGCCAGTAGTATAGCGGGAGGGCCGGATGAGCAGTTCTTC. Translated: CASSIAGGPDEQFF.

The chain uses TRBV19 and TRBJ2-2; D may match TRBD1 or TRBD2 (5 bases each). This CDR3 has 14 amino acids. Germline CDR1 is LNHDA and CDR2 is SQIVND (reference sequence). The germline V and J ends were trimmed by 5 bases and 7 bases, with 14 bases remaining between them. Here the CDR3 DNA reads TGTGCCAGTAGTCTCGGGGCCCTGATCGGGGAGCTGTTTTTT. It encodes CASSLGALIGELFF.

This clone showed up just a few times. J is TRBJ2-7 and V is TRBV4-1; possibly TRBD1 or TRBD2 for D (6 bases each). CDR3 length: 15 residues. Deletions cut 0 bases from V and 6 bases from J, with 15 bases between. Germline values: CDR1 MGHRA, CDR2 YSYEKL. CDR3 in amino acids: CASSQDVQGGAEQYF. CDR3 nucleotides: TGCGCCAGCAGCCAAGATGTACAGGGAGGAGCCGAGCAGTACTTC.

V and J are TRBV10-2 and TRBJ2-5; a possible D gene is TRBD1 (7 bases). Trimming took 2 bases from V and 5 from J, leaving 15 bases between them. Germline lookup yields CDR1 WSHSY and CDR2 SAAADI. The CDR3 runs 15 residues. CDR3 nucleotide sequence: TGCGCCAGCAGTGAGGTCAGGGGGGATAGGGAGACCCAGTACTTC. It yields the protein CASSEVRGDRETQYF.

The chain has TRBV19 and TRBJ1-4; D ambiguous. CDR3 length: 13 amino acids. Per the germline V gene, CDR1 is LNHDA and CDR2 is SQIVND (reference sequence). V lost 4 bases and J lost 4, with 7 bases in between. DNA for the CDR3: TGTGCCAGTAGTAGGTCGGTTAATGAAAAACTGTTTTTT. This sequence encodes CASSRSVNEKLFF.

The rearrangement uses TRBV7-9 and TRBJ2-2; no reliable D call. Germline assignment: CDR1 SEHNR and CDR2 FQNEAQ (reference sequence). Trimming stripped 5 bases from V and 7 bases from J, with 14 bases between. The CDR3 spans 14 residues. CDR3 coding DNA: TGTGCCAGCAGCCGAATCGCGGTTTACGGGGAGCTGTTTTTT. This sequence encodes CASSRIAVYGELFF.

The gene calls are TRBV9 and TRBJ1-1; possible D gene TRBD1, 5 bases. The germline V gene has CDR1 SGDLS and CDR2 YYNGEE. The CDR3 runs 15 residues. V was clipped by 0 bases and J by 6 bases, with 15 bases between them. CDR3 in amino acids: CASSVVGEGTPEAFF. In nucleotides, the CDR3 is TGTGCCAGCAGCGTAGTGGGGGAGGGGACTCCTGAAGCTTTCTTT.

This rearrangement joins TRBV6-1 to TRBJ2-7, with TRBD1 as a possible D gene (5 bases). The germline V gene has CDR1 MNHNS and CDR2 SASEGT. The CDR3 length is 15 residues. Trimming shortened V by 3 bases and J by 7 bases, and 19 bases separated the two germline ends. CDR3 loop: CASSEIPSGLREQYF. The CDR3 region has the DNA TGTGCCAGCAGTGAGATTCCATCAGGGCTTAGGGAGCAGTACTTC.

This chain uses TRBV5-1 with TRBJ1-2; 8 bases agree with TRBD1. The CDR3 sequence is 16 residues long. J lost 5 bases, V lost 0 bases, and 9 bases had no gene match. The germline CDR1 and CDR2 sequences are SGHRS and YFSETQ. In DNA form, the CDR3 reads TGCGCCAGCAGCTTGGCCGGGACAGGCTTTCGTTATGGCTACACCTTC. This sequence encodes CASSLAGTGFRYGYTF.

The CDR3 sequence is CASGLVRGAGSSYEQYF. The DNA for the CDR3 is TGTGCTAGTGGTTTGGTCCGGGGAGCGGGAAGCTCCTACGAGCAGTACTTC. The V call is TRBV12-5, the J call TRBJ2-7; 7 nucleotides line up with TRBD2. Germline CDR1 LGHNT, CDR2 FRNRAP. The CDR3 has 17 amino acids. The V gene end was trimmed by 0 bases and the J gene end by 0 bases; junction bases not matched to a gene: 8.

The rearrangement uses TRBV15 and TRBJ2-7; perhaps TRBD1 as D (6 bases). Per the germline V gene, CDR1 is LNHNV and CDR2 is YYDKDF (reference sequence). The V and J ends lost 1 base and 3 bases respectively, with 10 bases between them. CDR3 length: 14 amino acids. CDR3 loop: CATSRGQENYEQYF. The CDR3 DNA is TGTGCCACCAGCAGAGGACAGGAAAACTACGAGCAGTACTTC.